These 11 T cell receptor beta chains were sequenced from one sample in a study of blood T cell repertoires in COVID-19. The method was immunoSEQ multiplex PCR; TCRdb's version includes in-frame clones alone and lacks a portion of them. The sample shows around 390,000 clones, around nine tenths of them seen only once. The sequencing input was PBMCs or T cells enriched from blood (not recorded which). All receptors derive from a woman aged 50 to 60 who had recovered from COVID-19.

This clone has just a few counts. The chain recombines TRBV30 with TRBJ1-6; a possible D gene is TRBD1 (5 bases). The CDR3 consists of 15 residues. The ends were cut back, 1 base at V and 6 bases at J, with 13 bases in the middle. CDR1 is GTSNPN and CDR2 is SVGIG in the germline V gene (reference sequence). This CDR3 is CAWSGPGLINSPLHF. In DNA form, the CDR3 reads TGTGCCTGGAGTGGGCCGGGACTGATTAATTCACCCCTCCACTTT. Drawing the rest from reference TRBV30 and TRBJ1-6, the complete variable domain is SQTIHQWPATLVQPVGSPLSLECTVEGTSNPNLYWYRQAAGRGLQLLFYSVGIGQISSEVPQNLSASRPQDRQFILSSKKLLLSDSGFYLCAWSGPGLINSPLHFGNGTRLTVT.

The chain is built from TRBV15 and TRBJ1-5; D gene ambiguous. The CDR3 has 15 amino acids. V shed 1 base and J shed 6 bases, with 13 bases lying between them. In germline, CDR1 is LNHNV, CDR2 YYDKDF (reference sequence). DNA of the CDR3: TGTGCCACCAGCAGAGCCCTGCAGGCAGGTCAGCCCCAGCATTTT. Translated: CATSRALQAGQPQHF. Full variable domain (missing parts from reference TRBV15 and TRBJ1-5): DAMVIQNPRYQVTQFGKPVTLSCSQTLNHNVMYWYQQKSSQAPKLLFHYYDKDFNNEADTPDNFQSRRPNTSFCFLDIRSPGLGDTAMYLCATSRALQAGQPQHFGDGTRLSIL.

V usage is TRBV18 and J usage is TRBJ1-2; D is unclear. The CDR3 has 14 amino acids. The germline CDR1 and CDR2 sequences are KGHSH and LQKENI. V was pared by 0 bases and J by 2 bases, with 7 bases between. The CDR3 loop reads CASSPPARNYGYTF. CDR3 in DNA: TGTGCCAGCTCACCACCGGCGCGGAACTATGGCTACACCTTC.

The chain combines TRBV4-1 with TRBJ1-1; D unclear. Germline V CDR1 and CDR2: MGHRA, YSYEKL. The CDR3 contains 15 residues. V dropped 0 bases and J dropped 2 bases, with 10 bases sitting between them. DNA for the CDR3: TGCGCCAGCAGCCAAGATCCTCAAGCTAACACTGAAGCTTTCTTT. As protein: CASSQDPQANTEAFF.

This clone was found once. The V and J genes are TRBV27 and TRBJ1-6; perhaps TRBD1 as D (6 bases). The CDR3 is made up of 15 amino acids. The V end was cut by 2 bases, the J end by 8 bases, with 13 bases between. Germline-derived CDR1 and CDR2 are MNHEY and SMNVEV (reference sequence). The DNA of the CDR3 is TGTGCCAGCAGTTTAGGGTTCCAGGGGCATTCACCCCTCCACTTT. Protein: CASSLGFQGHSPLHF.

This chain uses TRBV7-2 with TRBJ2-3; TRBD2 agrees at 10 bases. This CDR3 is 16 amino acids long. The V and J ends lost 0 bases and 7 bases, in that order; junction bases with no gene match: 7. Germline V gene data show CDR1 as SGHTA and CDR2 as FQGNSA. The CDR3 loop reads CASSLAGAGGPNTQYF. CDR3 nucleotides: TGTGCCAGCAGCTTAGCTGGAGCGGGGGGGCCTAATACGCAGTATTTT.

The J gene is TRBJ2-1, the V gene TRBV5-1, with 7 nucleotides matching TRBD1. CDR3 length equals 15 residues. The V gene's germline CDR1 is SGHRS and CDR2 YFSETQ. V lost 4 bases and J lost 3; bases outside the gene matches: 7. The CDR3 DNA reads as TGCGCCAGCAGCATCTCGGGACAGCACTACAATGAGCAGTTCTTC. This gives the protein CASSISGQHYNEQFF.

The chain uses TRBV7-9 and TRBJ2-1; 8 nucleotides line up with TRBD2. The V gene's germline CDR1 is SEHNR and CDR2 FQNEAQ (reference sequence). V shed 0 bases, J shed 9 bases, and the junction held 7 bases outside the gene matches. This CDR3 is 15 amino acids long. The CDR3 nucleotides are TGTGCCAGCAGCTTAGCTAGGCGGGGGGACGGTGAGCAGTTCTTC. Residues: CASSLARRGDGEQFF. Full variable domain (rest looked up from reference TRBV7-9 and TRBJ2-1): DTGVSQNPRHKITKRGQNVTFRCDPISEHNRLYWYRQTLGQGPEFLTYFQNEAQLEKSRLLSDRFSAERPKGSFSTLEIQRTEQGDSAMYLCASSLARRGDGEQFFGPGTRLTVL.

For the CDR3, the DNA is TGTGCCAGCAGCTGGACAGGGAAGGAGCAGTACTTC. The encoded protein is CASSWTGKEQYF. The chain couples TRBV12-3 or TRBV12-4 to TRBJ2-7; 8 bases agree with TRBD1. The CDR3 is made up of 12 amino acids. Trimming at V came to 6 bases and at J to 7 bases, leaving 5 bases not matched to a gene.

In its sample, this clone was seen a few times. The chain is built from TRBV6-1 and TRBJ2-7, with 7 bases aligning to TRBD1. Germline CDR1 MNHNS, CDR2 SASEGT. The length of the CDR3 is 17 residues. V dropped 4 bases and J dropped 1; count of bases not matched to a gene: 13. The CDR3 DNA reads TGTGCCAGCAGTGGTACGGGACAGATAGTGAAATCCTACGAGCAGTACTTC. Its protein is CASSGTGQIVKSYEQYF.

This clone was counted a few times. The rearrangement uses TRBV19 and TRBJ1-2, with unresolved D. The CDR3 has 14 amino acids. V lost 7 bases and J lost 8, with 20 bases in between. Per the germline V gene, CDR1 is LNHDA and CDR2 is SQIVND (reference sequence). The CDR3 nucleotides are TGTGCCAGTACCAGTGAGGAGGAGAGGAAAGGCTACACCTTC. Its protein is CASTSEEERKGYTF.